Below, 2 T cell receptor beta chains from the same sample are listed, as sequenced in a study of OX40 agonist ivuxolimab in advanced cancers. The data were produced by immunoSEQ multiplex PCR, yet TCRdb's version contains in-frame clones alone and is incomplete. The sample consists of some 83,000 clones, 91% of them appearing once. Material: CD4+ or CD8+ T cells sorted from blood, obtained in a trial of the OX40 agonist ivuxolimab. Receptors originate from an adult with an advanced solid tumor such as melanoma, head and neck, liver or kidney cancer.

The chain has TRBV28 and TRBJ2-2; D gene ambiguous. Trimming took 5 bases from V and 7 from J, leaving 23 bases between them. CDR3 length: 17 residues. The germline V gene has CDR1 MDHEN and CDR2 SYDVKM. The CDR3 loop reads CASSVISETRYVGELFF. The DNA for the CDR3 is TGTGCCAGCAGTGTAATTTCCGAGACCCGATACGTCGGGGAGCTGTTTTTT.

The V gene is TRBV2, the J gene TRBJ1-2; TRBD1 matches 7 bases. The CDR3 is 13 residues long. Germline V CDR1 and CDR2: SNHLY, FYNNEI. Trimming removed 8 bases from V and 2 bases from J; junction bases left unmatched: 5. The CDR3 protein is CASVGTENYGYTF. As DNA, the CDR3 is TGTGCCAGCGTTGGGACAGAAAACTATGGCTACACCTTC.